This TCR beta chain was sequenced during a study of cytomegalovirus exposure and HLA in healthy donors. Primers for the PCR totalled 60 Vbeta and 13 Jbeta. Profiled with immunoSEQ multiplex PCR; TCRdb holds only in-frame clones, not every one. The repertoire holds around 130,000 clones, with over 6.5% as singletons. As regards this clone: The antigen is undetermined.

Study findings and constraints: The authors later linked a missense DCLRE1C variant to TCR beta V- and J-gene trimming. Compared with the approximately 700-donor mean, an Asian-associated ancestry cluster reportedly had fewer N-insertions, according to a later analysis. After further analysis at a later stage, 16,951 TCR beta sequences were associated with HLA alleles at 0.05 false discovery rate.

Each of the donors was a healthy bone marrow donor. The CDR3 contains 14 residues. The V gene lost 4 bases and the J gene lost 7 bases, with 11 bases spanning the gap. Germline CDR1 and CDR2: LNHDA and SQIVND (reference sequence). The receptor's source is a woman aged 40 to 50 in good health and CMV-seropositive. Sequencing was performed on PBMCs. V gene TRBV19 combines with J gene TRBJ1-6; D unclear. This CDR3 reads CASSRAATNSPLHF. The CDR3 DNA follows: TGTGCCAGTAGTAGGGCAGCTACCAATTCACCCCTCCACTTT.